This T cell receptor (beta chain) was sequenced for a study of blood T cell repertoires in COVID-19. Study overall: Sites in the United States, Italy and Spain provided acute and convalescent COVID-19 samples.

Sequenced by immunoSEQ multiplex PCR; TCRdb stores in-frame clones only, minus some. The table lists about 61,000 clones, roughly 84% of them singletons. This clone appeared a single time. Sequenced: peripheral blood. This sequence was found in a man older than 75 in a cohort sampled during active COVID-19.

The CDR3 DNA follows: TGTGCCAGCAGCTTATCCGGGACAGGGAACGTCCTGACTTTC. As protein: CASSLSGTGNVLTF. This rearrangement joins TRBV7-3 to TRBJ2-6; 9 bases map to TRBD1. There are 14 residues in the CDR3. CDR1 and CDR2 from the germline V gene are SGHTA and FQGTGA. V lost 2 bases to trimming and J lost 10 bases; unmatched junction nucleotides: 3.